The 10 T cell receptor beta chains listed next were all sequenced from one sample in a study of cytomegalovirus exposure and HLA in healthy donors. The PCR employed 60 Vbeta primers together with 13 Jbeta primers. Some clones are missing from TCRdb's copy, which holds only in-frame ones; the method was immunoSEQ multiplex PCR. The sample holds roughly 120,000 clones, about 76% seen once. Sequencing was done on a sample of PBMCs. The receptor source for this set is a man aged 35 to 55 in good health and CMV-seropositive.

J is TRBJ2-3 and V is TRBV5-1, with TRBD1 matching over 7 bases. The V gene end was trimmed by 4 bases and the J gene end by 4 bases; junction bases not matched to a gene: 9. The V gene's germline CDR1 is SGHRS and CDR2 YFSETQ. The CDR3 covers 15 residues. CDR3 region: CASSTEGQTPDTQYF. In DNA, the CDR3 is TGCGCCAGCAGCACAGAGGGACAGACACCAGATACGCAGTATTTT. The complete variable domain, with remaining parts taken from reference TRBV5-1 and TRBJ2-3, reads KAGVTQTPRYLIKTRGQQVTLSCSPISGHRSVSWYQQTPGQGLQFLFEYFSETQRNKGNFPGRFSGRQFSNSRSEMNVSTLELGDSALYLCASSTEGQTPDTQYFGPGTRLTVL.

CDR3 in amino acids: CASSLSGGADNEQFF. The CDR3 bases are TGTGCCAGCAGCTTAAGCGGGGGGGCCGACAATGAGCAGTTCTTC. The chain is built from TRBV7-9 and TRBJ2-1; TRBD2 agrees at 10 bases. The CDR3 contains 15 residues. V shed 2 bases and J 5 bases; nucleotides not matched to a gene: 3. Germline CDR1 reads SEHNR; CDR2 reads FQNEAQ (reference sequence).

With respect to this clone: Other nucleotide sequences from this sample produce the same CDR3. The chain has TRBV5-1 and TRBJ1-1, with D possibly matching TRBD1 (5 bases). This CDR3 contains 14 residues. Trimming left V 1 base short and J 3 bases short, with 10 bases between. CDR1 is SGHRS and CDR2 is YFSETQ in the germline V gene. CDR3 loop: CASSLQGFDTEAFF. Written as DNA, the CDR3 is TGCGCCAGCAGCTTGCAGGGTTTCGACACTGAAGCTTTCTTT.

The V call is TRBV6-1, the J call TRBJ2-7, with no clear D. Germline V CDR1 and CDR2: MNHNS, SASEGT. This CDR3 has 12 residues. Trimming took 6 bases from V and 2 from J, leaving 8 bases between them. This chain's CDR3 is CASSHETYEQYF. The DNA of the CDR3 is TGTGCCAGCAGCCATGAGACCTACGAGCAGTACTTC.

The V call is TRBV7-8, the J call TRBJ1-5; 8 nucleotides align to TRBD1. The CDR3 sequence is 16 residues long. The germline V gene encodes CDR1 SGHVS and CDR2 FQNEAQ. V was pared by 5 bases and J by 7 bases, with 13 bases of the junction left unmatched. DNA of the CDR3: TGTGCCAGCAGCCATCTCACAGGGGGTTATGGCCAGCCCCAGCATTTT. Its protein is CASSHLTGGYGQPQHF.

J is TRBJ2-7 and V is TRBV29-1, with TRBD1 identical over 9 bases. CDR1 is SQVTM, CDR2 ANQGSEA, per germline. The V segment lost 5 bases and the J segment 2 bases; nucleotides outside the gene matches: 4. The CDR3 totals 13 residues. The CDR3 DNA is TGCAGCGTTACCGGGACAGGGCCCTACGAGCAGTACTTC. Translation gives CSVTGTGPYEQYF.

The chain carries TRBV5-1 and TRBJ2-3, with a possible D match to TRBD1 (6 bases). The germline V gene has CDR1 SGHRS and CDR2 YFSETQ. The CDR3 totals 15 residues. V lost 4 bases, J lost 0 bases, and 12 bases lay in between. DNA for the CDR3: TGCGCCAGCAGCGGGGACACCACTAGCACAGATACGCAGTATTTT. Its protein is CASSGDTTSTDTQYF.

The chain carries TRBV30 and TRBJ1-1, with 7 bases aligning to TRBD1. CDR3 size: 15 residues. Unmatched junction bases numbered 6, after V lost 0 bases and J lost 2 bases. Germline V gene data show CDR1 as GTSNPN and CDR2 as SVGIG (reference sequence). CDR3 bases: TGTGCCTGGAGTGTACGAAGACAGGGTAACACTGAAGCTTTCTTT. It encodes CAWSVRRQGNTEAFF.

The rearrangement links TRBV4-2 to TRBJ2-7; 8 bases are a match to TRBD2. This CDR3 spans 16 amino acids. V gave up 0 bases and J gave up 4 bases; unmatched junction bases: 8. From germline, CDR1 is LGHNA and CDR2 YNFKEQ. The CDR3, as DNA: TGTGCCAGCAGCCAAGAATTGGGCGGGGGGCTGTACGAGCAGTACTTC. It is translated as CASSQELGGGLYEQYF.

This sequence joins TRBV4-1 and TRBJ2-1; D might be TRBD2 (6 bases). The length of the CDR3 is 15 residues. CDR1 is MGHRA and CDR2 is YSYEKL in the germline V gene. V was pared by 1 base and J by 4 bases, with 11 bases between. The CDR3 here is CASSQGGDFYNEQFF. The CDR3 region has the DNA TGCGCCAGCAGCCAAGGAGGGGACTTTTACAATGAGCAGTTCTTC.